These 21 T cell receptor beta chains were all obtained from the same sample, sequenced in a study of blood T cell repertoires in COVID-19. The assay was immunoSEQ multiplex PCR, and TCRdb's table has in-frame clones only and misses some. The table shows about 240,000 clones, with roughly 76% occurring only once. Input material: peripheral blood. The receptors here all came from a woman of 80 years or more with COVID-19, enrolled during active disease.

The rearrangement uses TRBV7-2 and TRBJ2-1, with a possible D match to TRBD2 (5 bases). Germline loops: CDR1 SGHTA, CDR2 FQGNSA. V was cut by 5 bases and J by 12 bases, with 17 bases left in between. This CDR3 contains 13 residues. The CDR3 protein is CASSASWELRQFF. CDR3 bases: TGTGCCAGCAGCGCCTCCTGGGAGTTGAGGCAGTTCTTC.

This clone was found a few times. The genes are TRBV2 and TRBJ1-5; 9 positions match TRBD1. There are 16 residues in the CDR3. V was clipped by 6 bases and J by 11 bases; unmatched bases: 17. Germline CDR1 is SNHLY and CDR2 is FYNNEI. The CDR3 reads CASRARDREGVRAQHF. The CDR3 nucleotides are TGTGCCAGCAGAGCCCGGGACAGGGAAGGGGTTCGGGCCCAGCATTTT.

The chain is built from TRBV11-2 and TRBJ2-7, with TRBD1 as a possible D gene (6 bases). The V gene lost 1 base and the J gene lost 7 bases, with 11 bases spanning the gap. Germline CDR1 is SGHAT and CDR2 is FQNNGV. This CDR3 has 13 amino acids. The CDR3 bases are TGTGCCAGCAGCTTAGTGGGGGCATTAGAGCAGTACTTC. Translating it yields CASSLVGALEQYF.

The chain recombines TRBV11-2 with TRBJ1-4; the D gene is possibly TRBD1 (5 bases). The V gene's germline CDR1 is SGHAT and CDR2 FQNNGV. This CDR3 is built from 13 residues. Between the trimmed V and J ends, which lost 5 bases and 6 bases, there was a span of 10 bases. CDR3 sequence: CASSRGEHEKLFF. As DNA, the CDR3 is TGTGCCAGCAGCCGGGGGGAACATGAAAAACTGTTTTTT.

This clone was seen just once. The rearrangement links TRBV5-6 to TRBJ1-4; 12 positions match TRBD1. Germline trimming cut 5 bases from V and 2 bases from J; bases unmatched to any gene: 7. Germline V gene sequence: CDR1 SGHDT, CDR2 YYEEEE. The CDR3 length is 17 residues. CDR3 nucleotides: TGTGCCAGCAGTTACCGGGACAGGGGGCTGACTAATGAAAAACTGTTTTTT. Amino acid sequence: CASSYRDRGLTNEKLFF.

The chain carries TRBV7-2 and TRBJ1-2; a weak D match, TRBD1 (5 bases). Trimming stripped 3 bases from V and 5 bases from J, with 10 bases between. Germline-derived CDR1 and CDR2 are SGHTA and FQGNSA. The CDR3 consists of 13 residues. Written as DNA, the CDR3 is TGTGCCAGCAGCTTGGGCAGGGTATATGGCTACACCTTC. This codes for CASSLGRVYGYTF.

CDR3 nucleotides: TGTGCCACCAGTGATTCCCCGACAGGGAACACCGGGGAGCTGTTTTTT. This gives the protein CATSDSPTGNTGELFF. The V and J genes are TRBV24-1 and TRBJ2-2; tentatively, D is TRBD1 (6 bases). The CDR3 runs to 16 residues. V was clipped by 2 bases and J by 1 base, with 10 bases between them. Per the germline V gene, CDR1 is KGHDR and CDR2 is SFDVKD.

The CDR3 protein is CSVLGGTGELFF. As DNA, the CDR3 is TGCAGCGTCCTGGGGGGAACCGGGGAGCTGTTTTTT. The chain combines TRBV29-1 with TRBJ2-2; tentative D call: TRBD2 (6 bases). The CDR3 consists of 12 residues. Germline V CDR1 and CDR2: SQVTM, ANQGSEA. Trimming pared 6 bases from V and 5 bases from J, leaving 10 bases between.

This sequence joins TRBV6-5 and TRBJ2-5; 9 bases are a match to TRBD2. Germline V CDR1 and CDR2: MNHEY, SVGAGI. The ends lost 0 bases at V and 1 base at J; junction bases unmatched: 3. The CDR3 length is 16 residues. The CDR3 spells CASSYSPAGGQETQYF. DNA for the CDR3: TGTGCCAGCAGTTACTCTCCAGCGGGAGGCCAAGAGACCCAGTACTTC.

This clone came up once. The chain recombines TRBV5-1 with TRBJ1-1; D remains unclear. The germline gives CDR1 SGHRS, CDR2 YFSETQ. CDR3 length: 13 amino acids. Trimming shortened V by 0 bases and J by 5 bases, and 8 bases separated the two germline ends. In nucleotides, the CDR3 is TGCGCCAGCAGCTTGGACCCGAGGACTGAAGCTTTCTTT. Its translation: CASSLDPRTEAFF. Full variable domain (missing parts from reference TRBV5-1 and TRBJ1-1): KAGVTQTPRYLIKTRGQQVTLSCSPISGHRSVSWYQQTPGQGLQFLFEYFSETQRNKGNFPGRFSGRQFSNSRSEMNVSTLELGDSALYLCASSLDPRTEAFFGQGTRLTVV.

The count of this clone is one. This sequence joins TRBV6-5 and TRBJ2-1; TRBD2 matches 11 bases. CDR1 is MNHEY and CDR2 is SVGAGI in the germline V gene. The junction had 11 bases not matched to a gene; V was cut back by 10 bases and J by 6 bases. This CDR3 is 15 amino acids long. The CDR3 reads CATTSGGAGPNEQFF. DNA for the CDR3: TGTGCCACCACTAGCGGGGGCGCTGGTCCCAATGAGCAGTTCTTC.

The chain employs TRBV5-4 and TRBJ2-7, with D uncertain. The CDR3 extends over 14 amino acids. Germline lookup yields CDR1 SGHNT and CDR2 YYREEE (reference sequence). The V end was cut by 5 bases, the J end by 4 bases, with 16 bases between. The CDR3 DNA sequence: TGTGCCAGCAGTACCCAGGTTTCTGAGTACGAGCAGTACTTC. It encodes CASSTQVSEYEQYF. Variable domain in full (rest from reference TRBV5-4 and TRBJ2-7): ETGVTQSPTHLIKTRGQQVTLRCSSQSGHNTVSWYQQALGQGPQFIFQYYREEENGRGNFPPRFSGLQFPNYSSELNVNALELDDSALYLCASSTQVSEYEQYFGPGTRLTVT.

V gene TRBV5-1 combines with J gene TRBJ2-3; tentatively, D is TRBD2 (5 bases). Germline values: CDR1 SGHRS, CDR2 YFSETQ. With 4 bases removed from V and 6 bases from J, the gap between germline ends came to 12 bases. The CDR3 length is 13 residues. Here the CDR3 DNA reads TGCGCCAGCAGCCCCGGGCGAGGGGATACGCAGTATTTT. Protein sequence: CASSPGRGDTQYF.

This clone was found once. The chain uses TRBV28 and TRBJ1-6, with TRBD1 as a possible D gene (5 bases). The germline gives CDR1 MDHEN, CDR2 SYDVKM. Trimming cost V 5 bases and J 0 bases, with 14 bases left between them. CDR3 size: 17 residues. The CDR3: CASSDTGPSSYNSPLHF. The CDR3 nucleotides are TGTGCCAGCAGTGACACAGGACCGAGCTCCTATAATTCACCCCTCCACTTT.

The chain carries TRBV6-1 and TRBJ1-2; 9 bases agree with TRBD1. The CDR3 contains 15 residues. V lost 3 bases to trimming and J lost 3 bases; unmatched junction nucleotides: 5. CDR1 and CDR2 from the germline V gene are MNHNS and SASEGT. CDR3 bases: TGTGCCAGCAGTGAGGCGGGACAGGGTTACTATGGCTACACCTTC. Its protein is CASSEAGQGYYGYTF.

V is TRBV15 and J is TRBJ2-2; 7 bases are a match to TRBD2. This CDR3 has 14 residues. After removal of 8 bases from V and 3 bases from J, the junction contained 6 bases not matched to a gene. The V gene's germline CDR1 is LNHNV and CDR2 YYDKDF (reference sequence). As DNA, the CDR3 is TGTGCCACCGGAGTAGCGGGCTACACCGGGGAGCTGTTTTTT. This encodes CATGVAGYTGELFF.

The chain carries TRBV9 and TRBJ2-1; D might be TRBD2 (6 bases). The CDR3 loop spans 15 amino acids. Germline assignment: CDR1 SGDLS and CDR2 YYNGEE. Between the trimmed V and J ends, which lost 0 bases and 6 bases, there was a span of 13 bases. This CDR3 reads CASSVGGDVSNEQFF. In nucleotides, the CDR3 is TGTGCCAGCAGCGTAGGGGGGGACGTCAGCAATGAGCAGTTCTTC.

This clone was observed once. The chain joins TRBV7-6 to TRBJ2-2; maybe TRBD1 (6 bases). V gave up 1 base and J gave up 7 bases, with 10 bases separating them. From germline, CDR1 is SGHVS and CDR2 FNYEAQ. The CDR3 totals 14 residues. The CDR3 is CASSLVPGVGELFF. The CDR3 nucleotides read TGTGCCAGCAGCTTAGTGCCAGGGGTCGGGGAGCTGTTTTTT.

The V call is TRBV10-1, the J call TRBJ1-1; a possible D gene is TRBD1 (5 bases). Per the germline V gene, CDR1 is WNHNN and CDR2 is SYGVQD (reference sequence). Trimming left V 3 bases short and J 1 base short, with 6 bases between. CDR3 length: 13 residues. The CDR3 DNA sequence: TGCGCCAGCAGTGAACAGGCGAACACTGAAGCTTTCTTT. Translation: CASSEQANTEAFF.

The gene calls are TRBV28 and TRBJ2-1; 9 bases agree with TRBD2. After removal of 4 bases from V and 7 bases from J, the junction contained 14 bases not matched to a gene. The CDR3 runs to 17 residues. Germline V gene lookup returns CDR1 MDHEN and CDR2 SYDVKM. In nucleotides, the CDR3 is TGTGCCAGCAGTTCCTCGGAAGCCAGCGGGAGGATGAATGAGCAGTTCTTC. Its translation: CASSSSEASGRMNEQFF.

This chain links TRBV10-3 with TRBJ1-4; no reliable D call. There are 14 residues in the CDR3. Trimming pared 6 bases from V and 11 bases from J, leaving 19 bases between. CDR1 and CDR2 (germline): ENHRY, SYGVKD. CDR3 DNA sequence: TGTGCCATCAGGGCAATCGGGCCGTCGGGGAAACTGTTTTTT. Protein: CAIRAIGPSGKLFF.